A single sample is the source of the 16 T cell receptor beta chains below, sequenced in a study of graft-versus-host responses after intestinal transplantation. Clones were read by immunoSEQ multiplex PCR, and TCRdb kept only the in-frame ones, dropping some. The data contain about 71,000 clones, around 90% of them singletons. These TCRs' antigens remain unknown. The specimen comprised unstimulated CD8+ T cells sorted from spleen or lymph node cells, sampled before intestinal transplant. These receptors all come from a human donor who received an intestinal transplant.

The chain combines TRBV13 with TRBJ2-5, with TRBD2 matching 11 bases. CDR1 is PRHDT and CDR2 is FYEKMQ in the germline V gene (reference sequence). This CDR3 comprises 14 residues. With 5 bases clipped from V and 5 bases from J, the junction kept 4 bases outside the gene matches. The CDR3 bases are TGTGCCAGCAGCACCCGACTAGCGGGGGAGACCCAGTACTTC. Translating gives CASSTRLAGETQYF.

This chain connects TRBV9 to TRBJ1-6; 10 nucleotides align to TRBD1. Trimming at V came to 0 bases and at J to 8 bases, leaving 2 bases not matched to a gene. The CDR3 has 15 residues. Germline loops: CDR1 SGDLS, CDR2 YYNGEE. As DNA, the CDR3 is TGTGCCAGCAGCGTAGCCGGGACAGGGGATTCACCCCTCCACTTT. Amino acid sequence: CASSVAGTGDSPLHF.

J is TRBJ1-2 and V is TRBV27, with D perhaps matching TRBD1 (5 bases). V was trimmed by 8 bases and J by 7 bases, leaving 17 bases between them. This CDR3 contains 13 residues. The V gene's germline CDR1 is MNHEY and CDR2 SMNVEV (reference sequence). CDR3 sequence: CASLPRWGAGYTF. CDR3 DNA: TGTGCCAGCCTACCTCGTTGGGGCGCTGGCTACACCTTC.

The chain recombines TRBV29-1 with TRBJ1-2; the D gene is possibly TRBD1 (5 bases). CDR3 size: 13 residues. V was cut by 6 bases and J by 5 bases, with 16 bases left in between. Germline CDR1 and CDR2: SQVTM and ANQGSEA. In DNA, the CDR3 is TGCAGCGTAGAAACCGGGACTGATTATGGCTACACCTTC. Protein: CSVETGTDYGYTF.

This clone was detected once. The chain combines TRBV29-1 with TRBJ2-1; D uncertain. The length of the CDR3 is 11 residues. Between the trimmed V and J ends, which lost 2 bases and 4 bases, there was a span of 3 bases. Germline assignment: CDR1 SQVTM and CDR2 ANQGSEA. As DNA, the CDR3 is TGCAGCGTTGAACGGTACAATGAGCAGTTCTTC. It specifies CSVERYNEQFF.

The chain joins TRBV27 to TRBJ1-5; TRBD1 matches 7 bases. V lost 6 bases, J lost 4 bases, and 6 bases stayed unmatched. This CDR3 region has 14 residues. CDR1 is MNHEY, CDR2 SMNVEV, per germline (reference sequence). The chain's CDR3 is CASRRTGLNQPQHF. Written as DNA, the CDR3 is TGTGCCAGCAGACGGACAGGCCTAAATCAGCCCCAGCATTTT.

J is TRBJ2-3 and V is TRBV29-1; perhaps TRBD2 as D (6 bases). Germline lookup yields CDR1 SQVTM and CDR2 ANQGSEA. This CDR3 spans 16 amino acids. Trimming pared 7 bases from V and 0 bases from J, leaving 20 bases between. The CDR3 is CSARGTAEYSTDTQYF. DNA of the CDR3: TGCAGCGCCCGGGGGACTGCCGAGTATAGCACAGATACGCAGTATTTT.

The chain is built from TRBV7-9 and TRBJ1-2, with D perhaps TRBD1 (6 bases). Germline V CDR1 and CDR2: SEHNR, FQNEAQ (reference sequence). CDR3 length: 15 residues. Trimming cost V 5 bases and J 2 bases, with 15 bases left between them. The CDR3 region is CASSPPGTRNYGYTF. The CDR3 nucleotides are TGTGCCAGCAGCCCACCCGGGACAAGGAACTATGGCTACACCTTC.

The gene calls are TRBV7-3 and TRBJ2-3; 9 bases align to TRBD1. Per the germline V gene, CDR1 is SGHTA and CDR2 is FQGTGA. Trimming at V came to 6 bases and at J to 4 bases, leaving 8 bases not matched to a gene. The CDR3 length is 15 residues. The CDR3 reads CASRNTGGAADTQYF. In DNA, the CDR3 is TGTGCCAGCAGAAATACAGGGGGCGCGGCAGATACGCAGTATTTT.

The V gene is TRBV29-1, the J gene TRBJ1-3; 11 bases align to TRBD1. V lost 6 bases to trimming and J lost 4 bases; unmatched junction nucleotides: 8. The CDR3 runs to 15 residues. The germline V gene encodes CDR1 SQVTM and CDR2 ANQGSEA. The CDR3 bases are TGCAGCGTCGCGGGACAGGGGGTGGAGGGAAACACCATATATTTT. Its protein is CSVAGQGVEGNTIYF.

This chain links TRBV7-6 with TRBJ2-1; TRBD1 matches at 10 bases. CDR1 is SGHVS, CDR2 FNYEAQ, per germline. The CDR3 sequence is 14 residues long. V gave up 7 bases and J gave up 9 bases; unmatched junction bases: 9. CDR3 region: CASTRTGGSGEQFF. CDR3 coding DNA: TGTGCCAGCACCAGGACAGGGGGAAGCGGTGAGCAGTTCTTC.

The V gene is TRBV5-4, the J gene TRBJ2-5, with D tentatively TRBD1 (6 bases). Germline CDR1 is SGHNT and CDR2 is YYREEE (reference sequence). This CDR3 region has 15 residues. Trimming stripped 4 bases from V and 1 base from J, with 14 bases between. The CDR3: CASSPLLQGQETQYF. The CDR3 bases are TGTGCCAGCAGCCCACTATTACAGGGCCAAGAGACCCAGTACTTC.

The V call is TRBV5-1, the J call TRBJ1-4; possible D gene TRBD1, 5 bases. Germline CDR1 reads SGHRS; CDR2 reads YFSETQ. This CDR3 spans 11 amino acids. Trimming removed 2 bases from V and 12 bases from J, with 8 bases in between. The CDR3 reads CASSFSGELFF. CDR3 nucleotide sequence: TGCGCCAGCAGCTTTTCGGGGGAACTGTTTTTT.

This rearrangement joins TRBV27 to TRBJ2-7; no reliable D call. Germline V gene data show CDR1 as MNHEY and CDR2 as SMNVEV (reference sequence). The CDR3 sequence is 13 residues long. The V end lost 2 bases, the J end lost 4 bases, and 9 bases lay between the germline ends. The CDR3 DNA reads as TGTGCCAGCAGTTTAATGGGCAGTTACGAGCAGTACTTC. Protein product: CASSLMGSYEQYF.

This clone was counted a single time. The chain joins TRBV5-1 to TRBJ1-1; D might be TRBD1 (5 bases). The germline gives CDR1 SGHRS, CDR2 YFSETQ. The V end lost 0 bases, the J end lost 5 bases, and 11 bases lay between the germline ends. There are 14 residues in the CDR3. The CDR3 DNA is TGCGCCAGCAGCTTGGGGGGGGGTCTGACTGAAGCTTTCTTT. Protein sequence: CASSLGGGLTEAFF.

This chain uses TRBV7-8 with TRBJ2-5, with 9 bases that match TRBD2. CDR1 and CDR2 (germline): SGHVS, FQNEAQ. The CDR3 sequence is 15 residues long. Trimming removed 0 bases from V and 12 bases from J; junction bases left unmatched: 11. CDR3 loop: CASSLAGLASTAEYF. The CDR3, as DNA: TGTGCCAGCAGCTTAGCGGGACTAGCTTCGACGGCGGAGTACTTC.